The clone carrying this TCR beta chain was seen only a few times. The sample comes from a study of graft-versus-host responses after intestinal transplantation. Data came from immunoSEQ multiplex PCR; TCRdb stores just in-frame clones and leaves some out. The sample consists of some 15,000 clones, about 80% of them appearing once. Lymphocytes from graft epithelium and lamina propria were isolated. V was shortened by 0 bases and J by 2 bases, with 10 bases between the two germline ends. The CDR3 covers 15 residues. The germline V gene encodes CDR1 SGHRS and CDR2 YFSETQ. The genes are TRBV5-1 and TRBJ2-3, with unresolved D. The clonotype originates from a human patient who received an intestinal transplant, so some T cells may come from the graft donor. The sequencing used ileum tissue, collected around 600 days after intestinal transplantation. This CDR3 reads CASSLVGGYTDTQYF. CDR3 in DNA: TGCGCCAGCAGCTTGGTAGGCGGCTACACAGATACGCAGTATTTT.